Following are 25 T cell receptor beta chains from one sample sequenced in a study of blood T cells in healthy people across ages. It was with a sample-barcoded 5' primer and a J-beta primer mix that a second PCR of roughly 7 to 12 cycles was run. TCRdb called the 5' RACE reads again in MiXCR, with one record for every CDR3 protein. The sample records roughly 2 million distinct CDR3 sequences, less than 50% being singletons. The sample taken for sequencing was blood. All receptors come from a woman aged 35 to 49 in good health.

V and J are TRBV6-6 and TRBJ2-1; D tentatively reads TRBD1 or TRBD2 (6 bases each). The V and J ends lost 0 bases and 13 bases respectively, with 22 bases between them. The germline gives CDR1 MNHNY, CDR2 SVGAGI (reference sequence). The CDR3 covers 16 residues. The CDR3 sequence: CASSYSTGAIQEAQFF. The CDR3 region has the DNA TGTGCCAGCAGTTACTCTACGGGGGCAATCCAAGAGGCCCAGTTCTTC.

V and J are TRBV18 and TRBJ2-3, with 8 positions matching TRBD1. The CDR3 runs 11 residues. Unmatched junction bases numbered 5, after V lost 9 bases and J lost 9 bases. Germline-derived CDR1 and CDR2 are KGHSH and LQKENI. The CDR3 sequence: CASLDRDTQYF. The CDR3 DNA sequence: TGTGCCAGTTTGGACAGGGACACGCAGTATTTT. Combining the CDR3 with reference TRBV18 and TRBJ2-3 gives the whole variable domain NAGVMQNPRHLVRRRGQEARLRCSPMKGHSHVYWYRQLPEEGLKFMVYLQKENIIDESGMPKERFSAEFPKEGPSILRIQQVVRGDSAAYFCASLDRDTQYFGPGTRLTVL.

This clonotype has a handful of counts. This rearrangement joins TRBV12-3 or TRBV12-4 to TRBJ2-5; 12 bases align to TRBD2. V was clipped by 5 bases and J by 4 bases; unmatched bases: 5. CDR3 size: 15 residues. CDR3 DNA: TGTGCCAGCAGTCGACTAGCGGGAGTCACAGAGACCCAGTACTTC. Protein sequence: CASSRLAGVTETQYF.

V is TRBV9 and J is TRBJ2-1, with D possibly being TRBD2 (7 bases). The CDR3 extends over 16 amino acids. Germline CDR1 is SGDLS and CDR2 is YYNGEE. V was clipped by 0 bases and J by 1 base, with 11 bases between them. The chain's CDR3 is CASSVAGGRSYNEQFF. CDR3 in DNA: TGTGCCAGCAGCGTAGCGGGGGGCCGGTCCTACAATGAGCAGTTCTTC.

Only a few counts were recorded for this clonotype. The chain recombines TRBV20-1 with TRBJ2-6; D unclear. The germline V gene has CDR1 DFQATT and CDR2 SNEGSKA (reference sequence). CDR3 length equals 14 residues. V lost 8 bases and J 1 base, leaving 12 bases between the germline ends. The CDR3 DNA follows: TGCAGTCCTTTGCCCTGGTCTGGGGCCAACGTCCTGACTTTC. Translation gives CSPLPWSGANVLTF.

The rearrangement uses TRBV14 and TRBJ2-3; D remains unclear. V was clipped by 1 base and J by 4 bases, with 12 bases between them. The V gene's germline CDR1 is SGHDN and CDR2 FVKESK. The CDR3 sequence is 15 residues long. CDR3 in amino acids: CASSQGPSRSDTQYF. The CDR3 region has the DNA TGTGCCAGCAGCCAAGGTCCCTCTAGATCAGATACGCAGTATTTT.

This chain joins TRBV4-2 and TRBJ1-6, with D unclear. V was pared by 1 base and J by 12 bases, with 7 bases between. The CDR3 spans 12 residues. Germline V CDR1 and CDR2: LGHNA, YNFKEQ. As DNA, the CDR3 is TGTGCCAGCAGCCAAGGGTCGGGACCCCTCCACTTT. It encodes CASSQGSGPLHF.

The chain links TRBV6-5 to TRBJ2-5; 11 bases are a match to TRBD2. CDR1 is MNHEY, CDR2 SVGAGI, per germline. The CDR3 runs to 16 residues. With V trimmed by 2 bases and J by 7 bases, 9 bases remained unmatched. CDR3 DNA: TGTGCCAGCAGTTACATGTTAGCGGGGGGGCCAGGGACCCAGTACTTC. It specifies CASSYMLAGGPGTQYF.

There are a few counts of this clonotype. The rearrangement joins TRBV5-1 to TRBJ1-2; weak D call: TRBD1 (5 bases). With 4 bases removed from V and 0 bases from J, the gap between germline ends came to 10 bases. CDR3 length: 14 amino acids. Germline V gene sequence: CDR1 SGHRS, CDR2 YFSETQ. In nucleotides, the CDR3 is TGCGCCAGCAGCGGGACGGCGTCTAACTATGGCTACACCTTC. Amino acid sequence: CASSGTASNYGYTF.

This chain joins TRBV20-1 and TRBJ2-7, with TRBD1 identical over 9 bases. Germline CDR1 is DFQATT and CDR2 is SNEGSKA (reference sequence). V trimming: 3 bases; J trimming: 1 base; junction bases outside the gene matches: 7. CDR3 length: 15 residues. The CDR3: CSASTGGSRSYEQYF. CDR3 nucleotide sequence: TGCAGTGCTAGTACAGGGGGCTCTAGGTCCTACGAGCAGTACTTC.

This clonotype has only a few counts. The gene calls are TRBV2 and TRBJ2-3, with a possible D match to TRBD2 (6 bases). Germline V gene sequence: CDR1 SNHLY, CDR2 FYNNEI. Trimming stripped 7 bases from V and 5 bases from J, with 16 bases between. This CDR3 contains 14 residues. This chain's CDR3 is CASIPAVGGDTQYF. The DNA for the CDR3 is TGTGCCAGCATTCCGGCCGTCGGGGGAGATACGCAGTATTTT.

The rearrangement uses TRBV7-8 and TRBJ1-2, with D tentatively TRBD1 (6 bases). Germline CDR1 SGHVS, CDR2 FQNEAQ. The CDR3 consists of 15 residues. Deletions cut 5 bases from V and 8 bases from J, with 21 bases between. The CDR3 reads CASSNGGQYSRGYTF. The CDR3 bases are TGTGCCAGCAGCAACGGAGGACAGTACTCGCGCGGCTACACCTTC. Based on the CDR3 plus reference TRBV7-8 and TRBJ1-2, the full variable domain is GAGVSQSPRYKVAKRGQDVALRCDPISGHVSLFWYQQALGQGPEFLTYFQNEAQLDKSGLPSDRFFAERPEGSVSTLKIQRTQQEDSAVYLCASSNGGQYSRGYTFGSGTRLTVV.

This chain uses TRBV20-1 with TRBJ2-1; a possible D gene is TRBD2 (6 bases). There are 14 residues in the CDR3. V was cut by 6 bases and J by 5 bases, with 17 bases left in between. The germline V gene encodes CDR1 DFQATT and CDR2 SNEGSKA (reference sequence). This chain's CDR3 is CSAGPNSGHNEQFF. In nucleotides, the CDR3 is TGCAGTGCGGGACCCAATAGCGGACACAATGAGCAGTTCTTC.

This clonotype was seen a few times. The V gene is TRBV3-1, the J gene TRBJ2-7; D possibly matches TRBD1 or TRBD2 (6 bases each). There are 15 residues in the CDR3. Germline V gene lookup returns CDR1 LGHDT and CDR2 YNNKEL (reference sequence). V was trimmed by 4 bases and J by 3 bases, leaving 16 bases between them. The CDR3 region has the DNA TGTGCCAGCAGCCGTCGGGGGCTCCCGAGCTACGAGCAGTACTTC. Its translation is CASSRRGLPSYEQYF.

The chain uses TRBV6-5 and TRBJ2-7; D perhaps matches TRBD1 (6 bases). From germline, CDR1 is MNHEY and CDR2 SVGAGI. CDR3 length: 15 amino acids. V lost 6 bases, J lost 2 bases, and 17 bases lay in between. CDR3 sequence (DNA): TGTGCCAGCAGCCCCCTCGCCCAGGGGACCTACGAGCAGTACTTC. It codes for CASSPLAQGTYEQYF.

The chain carries TRBV28 and TRBJ2-2, with unresolved D. The length of the CDR3 is 12 residues. Germline CDR1 is MDHEN and CDR2 is SYDVKM. V was clipped by 6 bases and J by 6 bases, with 8 bases between them. The CDR3 DNA is TGTGCCAGCAGAGGGTCGTCCGGGGAGCTGTTTTTT. This codes for CASRGSSGELFF.

This clonotype was seen more than once but under ten times. V usage is TRBV24-1 and J usage is TRBJ2-3, with D unresolved. Germline V gives CDR1 KGHDR, CDR2 SFDVKD. The CDR3 is 16 amino acids. Trimming stripped 4 bases from V and 2 bases from J, with 15 bases between. DNA for the CDR3: TGTGCCACCAGTGAAGTGGGCGGTCTCTACACAGATACGCAGTATTTT. This encodes CATSEVGGLYTDTQYF.

This clonotype was picked up a small number of times. This chain's CDR3 is CATSGSGGKDEQFF. As DNA, the CDR3 is TGTGCCACCAGTGGTAGCGGGGGGAAGGATGAGCAGTTCTTC. The genes are TRBV24-1 and TRBJ2-1; 10 bases are shared with TRBD2. This CDR3 is 14 amino acids long. Germline assignment: CDR1 KGHDR and CDR2 SFDVKD. J lost 8 bases, V lost 5 bases, and 5 bases had no gene match.

CDR3 coding DNA: TGTGCCAGCAGTGACCGATCAGATACGCAGTATTTT. Protein: CASSDRSDTQYF. The chain employs TRBV25-1 and TRBJ2-3, with D hard to call. V lost 3 bases and J lost 4, with 5 bases in between. The CDR3 extends over 12 amino acids. From germline, CDR1 is MGHDK and CDR2 SYGVNS.

This clonotype was detected many times. The chain is built from TRBV7-2 and TRBJ2-7; maybe TRBD2 (6 bases). The germline V and J ends were trimmed by 1 base and 4 bases, with 14 bases remaining between them. Germline-derived CDR1 and CDR2 are SGHTA and FQGNSA. The CDR3 consists of 15 residues. CDR3 sequence (DNA): TGTGCCAGCAGCTTAGTAGGGGAGGCAGCTTACGAGCAGTACTTC. This gives the protein CASSLVGEAAYEQYF. The full variable domain, in which reference TRBV7-2 and TRBJ2-7 provide the parts outside the CDR3, is GAGVSQSPSNKVTEKGKDVELRCDPISGHTALYWYRQSLGQGLEFLIYFQGNSAPDKSGLPSDRFSAERTGGSVSTLTIQRTQQEDSAVYLCASSLVGEAAYEQYFGPGTRLTVT.

J is TRBJ1-2 and V is TRBV12-3 or TRBV12-4, with D unresolved. Trimming took off 2 bases at V and 10 bases at J, with 14 bases between the two ends. This CDR3 has 13 residues. CDR3 region: CASSLRRGAVYTF. The CDR3 DNA follows: TGTGCCAGCAGTTTACGTCGTGGAGCGGTCTACACCTTC.

This clonotype was found once. The junction shows a germline mismatch at one end, possibly a read error. The chain employs TRBV11-2 and TRBJ2-6; D gene ambiguous. The CDR3 has 21 amino acids. Germline CDR1 SGHAT, CDR2 FQNNGV. In DNA form, the CDR3 reads TGTGTCAGCAGCTTAGTAGTTTCCGCCTATCAGAGTAGCTCTGGGGCCAACGTCCTGACTTTC. Its protein is CVSSLVVSAYQSSSGANVLTF. The entire variable domain, with the rest obtained from reference TRBV11-2 and TRBJ2-6, is as follows: EAGVAQSPRYKIIEKRQSVAFWCNPISGHATLYWYQQILGQGPKLLIQFQNNGVVDDSQLPKDRFSAERLKGVDSTLKIQPAKLEDSAVYLCVSSLVVSAYQSSSGANVLTFGAGSRLTVL.

The CDR3 bases are TGTGCCAGCAGTTACCCAGGACTAGCGGGGAGTCACCCGTACTTC. It codes for CASSYPGLAGSHPYF. This sequence joins TRBV6-2 or TRBV6-3 and TRBJ2-4; the match to TRBD2 covers 12 bases. The CDR3 spans 15 residues. Losses at the gene ends were 2 bases for V and 15 bases for J; bases not matched to a gene: 11. Germline CDR1 is MNHEY and CDR2 is SVGEGT.

The chain combines TRBV27 with TRBJ1-2; D is perhaps TRBD1 (6 bases). The V end lost 1 base, the J end lost 7 bases, and 16 bases lay between the germline ends. The germline V gene encodes CDR1 MNHEY and CDR2 SMNVEV (reference sequence). This CDR3 has 15 residues. The CDR3 coding sequence is TGTGCCAGCAGTTTATTCCCCGGGACAATGGGTGGCTACACCTTC. It codes for CASSLFPGTMGGYTF.

The rearrangement links TRBV28 to TRBJ1-2, with TRBD1 matching over 8 bases. The CDR3 has 15 residues. The V segment lost 5 bases and the J segment 8 bases; nucleotides outside the gene matches: 13. Germline loops: CDR1 MDHEN, CDR2 SYDVKM. The CDR3 here is CASSITTGAGDGYTF. The CDR3 region has the DNA TGTGCCAGCAGTATTACGACAGGGGCCGGGGACGGCTACACCTTC.